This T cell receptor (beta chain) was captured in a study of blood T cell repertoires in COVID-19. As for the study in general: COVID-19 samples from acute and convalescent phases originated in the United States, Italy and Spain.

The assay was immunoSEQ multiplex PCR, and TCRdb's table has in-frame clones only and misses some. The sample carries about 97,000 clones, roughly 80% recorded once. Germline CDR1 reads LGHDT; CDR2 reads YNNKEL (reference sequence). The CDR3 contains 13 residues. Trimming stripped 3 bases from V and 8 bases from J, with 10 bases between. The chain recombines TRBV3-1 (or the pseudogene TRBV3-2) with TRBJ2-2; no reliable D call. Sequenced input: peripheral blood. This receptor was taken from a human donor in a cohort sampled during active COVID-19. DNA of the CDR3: TGTGCCAGCAGCCATCCTAGGTCTGGGGAGCTGTTTTTT. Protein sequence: CASSHPRSGELFF.